A selection of T cell receptor beta chains follows, all from one sample in a study of blood T cell repertoires in COVID-19. The table came from immunoSEQ multiplex PCR; TCRdb's copy has only in-frame clones and leaves some out. Of around 130,000 clones detected, roughly 91% appear once; the ten largest clones hold 18%. Sequenced: peripheral blood. The receptors were gathered from a middle-aged man with active or convalescent COVID-19. Both conserved end residues are part of each CDR3. D genes are given only for firm matches. Size is omitted from some rows. Given values are once, few, many or a class for expanded clones.

d_call,j_call,v_call,clone_size,cdr3_aa,cdr3_nt
-,TRBJ1-5,TRBV5-1,-,CASSYGGDNQPQHF,TGCGCCAGCAGCTATGGAGGGGATAATCAGCCCCAGCATTTT
-,TRBJ1-2,TRBV29-1,-,CSVTGTLDGYTF,TGCAGCGTGACCGGGACTCTAGATGGCTACACCTTC
TRBD2,TRBJ2-3,TRBV24-1,-,CATETSGGLDTQYF,TGTGCCACCGAGACTAGCGGGGGGCTAGATACGCAGTATTTT
TRBD1,TRBJ1-2,TRBV5-4,once,CASSWKGGTGEGYTF,TGTGCCAGCAGCTGGAAGGGAGGGACAGGGGAAGGCTACACCTTC
TRBD1,TRBJ2-3,TRBV9,-,CASSATGGIDTQYF,TGTGCCAGCAGCGCGACAGGGGGCATAGATACGCAGTATTTT
-,TRBJ2-5,TRBV5-1,-,CASSPVQETQYF,TGCGCCAGCAGCCCGGTCCAAGAGACCCAGTACTTC
TRBD1,TRBJ1-3,TRBV2,-,CASSQDTGVAGNTIYF,TGTGCCAGCAGTCAAGATACAGGGGTGGCTGGAAACACCATATATTTT
TRBD1,TRBJ1-1,TRBV29-1,-,CSVVEGAYTEAFF,TGCAGCGTTGTGGAGGGGGCGTACACTGAAGCTTTCTTT
-,TRBJ2-7,TRBV3-1/TRBV3-2,-,CASSQEYDGSSYEQYF,TGTGCCAGCAGCCAAGAGTACGATGGGAGCTCCTACGAGCAGTACTTC
TRBD1,TRBJ1-2,TRBV6-6,-,CASSPRTGPGYGYTF,TGTGCCAGCAGTCCACGGACAGGCCCAGGCTATGGCTACACCTTC
-,TRBJ2-7,TRBV7-8,-,CASSSEVTGSSYEQYF,TGTGCCAGCAGCTCAGAGGTCACAGGGAGCTCCTACGAGCAGTACTTC
TRBD2,TRBJ2-1,TRBV3-1/TRBV3-2,once,CASSQALAGLDEQFF,TGTGCCAGCAGCCAAGCGCTAGCGGGATTGGATGAGCAGTTCTTC
-,TRBJ2-3,TRBV18,-,CASSPGLRRPTDTQYF,TGTGCCAGCTCACCCGGACTCCGGCGCCCCACAGATACGCAGTATTTT
-,TRBJ2-5,TRBV29-1,-,CSVGAGGRQETQYF,TGCAGCGTTGGGGCAGGGGGGAGACAAGAGACCCAGTACTTC
TRBD2,TRBJ2-1,TRBV20-1,-,CSASPGLGFNEQFF,TGCAGTGCTAGTCCGGGACTAGGTTTTAATGAGCAGTTCTTC
-,TRBJ1-3,TRBV18,once,CASSPYSTGYVSGNTIYF,TGTGCCAGCTCACCCTATTCGACAGGTTACGTCTCTGGAAACACCATATATTTT
-,TRBJ1-4,TRBV19,once,CASAAPGQPTNEKLFF,TGTGCCAGTGCTGCTCCCGGACAGCCAACTAATGAAAAACTGTTTTTT
TRBD1,TRBJ1-4,TRBV29-1,-,CSVGTGGDGEKLFF,TGCAGCGTTGGGACAGGCGGAGATGGCGAAAAACTGTTTTTT
TRBD1,TRBJ2-7,TRBV28,-,CASSRDRTHEQYF,TGTGCCAGCAGCCGGGACAGGACCCACGAGCAGTACTTC
TRBD1,TRBJ2-7,TRBV29-1,-,CSVFGKGAYEQYF,TGCAGCGTTTTCGGTAAGGGGGCGTACGAGCAGTACTTC
TRBD2,TRBJ2-1,TRBV5-1,-,CASSLVTSATGNEQFF,TGCGCCAGCAGCTTGGTGACTAGCGCCACGGGTAATGAGCAGTTCTTC
-,TRBJ2-2,TRBV19,-,CASRQSGELFF,TGTGCCAGTCGCCAGTCCGGGGAGCTGTTTTTT
-,TRBJ2-1,TRBV28,-,CASSLSFRSGTRQFF,TGTGCCAGCAGCCTGAGCTTCAGATCCGGCACTAGGCAGTTCTTC
-,TRBJ2-1,TRBV3-1/TRBV3-2,-,CASSQEFAGYNEQFF,TGTGCCAGCAGCCAAGAGTTCGCGGGCTACAATGAGCAGTTCTTC
-,TRBJ2-2,TRBV7-9,-,CASSLGGRYTGELFF,TGTGCCAGCAGCTTAGGTGGCAGATACACCGGGGAGCTGTTTTTT
-,TRBJ1-2,TRBV10-3,-,CAISDTPGAYGYTF,TGTGCCATCAGTGATACCCCCGGTGCCTATGGCTACACCTTC
TRBD1,TRBJ2-7,TRBV10-2,once,CASSEFRDRGQGYEQYF,TGCGCCAGCAGTGAGTTCCGGGACAGGGGGCAGGGGTACGAGCAGTACTTC
-,TRBJ1-2,TRBV6-5,-,CASRTTRRGSYGYTF,TGTGCCAGCAGGACGACCAGGAGGGGCAGTTATGGCTACACCTTC
-,TRBJ1-1,TRBV3-1/TRBV3-2,-,CASSPAAGGTEAFF,TGTGCCAGCAGCCCTGCGGCGGGTGGCACTGAAGCTTTCTTT
-,TRBJ1-6,TRBV21-1,once,CARCTGGYSYNSPLHF,TGTGCCAGGTGCACAGGGGGCTACTCCTATAATTCACCCCTCCACTTT
TRBD1,TRBJ1-6,TRBV6-2/TRBV6-3,-,CASSVPSGQINSPLHF,TGTGCCAGCAGTGTACCTTCGGGACAGATAAATTCACCCCTCCACTTT
-,TRBJ1-4,TRBV6-1,-,CASSEVNRPFEKLFF,TGTGCCAGCAGTGAAGTTAACAGACCATTTGAAAAACTGTTTTTT
TRBD1,TRBJ2-7,TRBV5-8,-,CASSWAGDRGYEQYF,TGTGCCAGCAGCTGGGCCGGGGACAGGGGCTACGAGCAGTACTTC
-,TRBJ2-2,TRBV7-6,once,CASSLDQISTGELFF,TGTGCCAGCAGCTTAGACCAGATCTCTACCGGGGAGCTGTTTTTT
-,TRBJ2-1,TRBV6-4,-,CASSEVSRSYNEQFF,TGTGCCAGCAGTGAGGTGTCCAGGTCCTACAATGAGCAGTTCTTC
TRBD1,TRBJ2-2,TRBV11-3,-,CASSMDRGSGELFF,TGTGCCAGCAGCATGGACAGGGGGTCCGGGGAGCTGTTTTTT
TRBD2,TRBJ2-3,TRBV10-3,-,CAISTSGSFTDTQYF,TGTGCCATCAGTACTAGCGGGAGTTTTACAGATACGCAGTATTTT
TRBD2,TRBJ2-2,TRBV15,-,CATSGGTSSGELFF,TGTGCCACCTCCGGCGGGACTAGCAGCGGGGAGCTGTTTTTT
-,TRBJ2-3,TRBV10-3,few,CAISDDRRSTDTQYF,TGTGCCATCAGCGACGACAGGAGGAGCACAGATACGCAGTATTTT
TRBD1,TRBJ1-2,TRBV5-4,-,CASSSGSGQRLYGYTF,TGTGCCAGCAGTTCCGGGTCGGGACAGCGGCTCTATGGCTACACCTTC
TRBD2,TRBJ2-5,TRBV15,-,CATSRDLAGGETQYF,TGTGCCACCAGCAGAGATCTTGCGGGGGGGGAGACCCAGTACTTC
-,TRBJ2-7,TRBV10-1,-,CASSESVSGAYEQYF,TGCGCCAGCAGTGAGTCGGTTAGCGGAGCCTACGAGCAGTACTTC
TRBD1,TRBJ2-7,TRBV7-2,once,CASSFSTGQPYEQYF,TGTGCCAGCAGCTTCTCCACGGGACAGCCCTACGAGCAGTACTTC
TRBD1,TRBJ1-1,TRBV6-1,-,CASSEALLGQGPNTEAFF,TGTGCCAGCAGTGAAGCGCTCTTGGGACAGGGGCCGAACACTGAAGCTTTCTTT
TRBD2,TRBJ2-3,TRBV5-4,-,CASIERGGKDTQYF,TGTGCCAGCATCGAGCGGGGGGGCAAAGATACGCAGTATTTT
TRBD1,TRBJ1-2,TRBV10-3,-,CAIGRQGSRDGYTF,TGTGCCATCGGACGACAGGGGTCTAGAGATGGCTACACCTTC
-,TRBJ2-5,TRBV28,-,CASSPQGTPQETQYF,TGTGCCAGCAGTCCCCAAGGGACACCCCAAGAGACCCAGTACTTC
TRBD1,TRBJ1-6,TRBV5-6,few,CASSPLRDRGRSPLHF,TGTGCCAGCAGCCCCCTCCGGGACAGGGGACGGTCACCCCTCCACTTT
-,TRBJ2-1,TRBV24-1,few,CATSDSLGSQSFNEQFF,TGTGCCACCAGTGATTCTCTGGGCAGCCAAAGTTTCAATGAGCAGTTCTTC
-,TRBJ2-3,TRBV5-1,-,CASSLGQINTDTQYF,TGCGCCAGCAGCTTAGGACAGATCAACACAGATACGCAGTATTTT
TRBD2,TRBJ2-7,TRBV20-1,-,CSASHTSGAYEQYF,TGCAGTGCTAGTCACACTAGCGGGGCCTACGAGCAGTACTTC
TRBD2,TRBJ2-3,TRBV18,-,CASSRGLAGTDTQYF,TGTGCCAGCTCACGCGGACTAGCGGGCACAGATACGCAGTATTTT
-,TRBJ2-7,TRBV6-5,-,CASRDTGWDEQYF,TGTGCCAGCCGGGACACCGGTTGGGACGAGCAGTACTTC
TRBD2,TRBJ2-1,TRBV5-1,-,CASSLDSGRYNEQFF,TGCGCCAGCAGCTTGGATAGCGGGAGGTACAATGAGCAGTTCTTC